This T cell receptor (beta chain) is drawn from a study of blood T cell repertoires in COVID-19. Study summary: Specimens from acute and convalescent COVID-19 originated in the United States, Italy and Spain.

Original processing methods: Amplification with reference gene primers provided the estimates of nucleated cell counts. Profiling relied on immunoSEQ multiplex PCR, and the TCRdb table lists in-frame clones only, not all of them. D and trimming come from the DNA, and the V and J calls and clone size come from that table. The data contain about 63,000 clones, around 80% of them singletons. The sequencing sample was made of peripheral blood. This receptor was taken from a human donor in a cohort sampled during active COVID-19.

CDR3 nucleotide sequence: TGTGCCAGCAGCCAAACCCCGGCGGATGGCTACACCTTC. It is translated as CASSQTPADGYTF. J is TRBJ1-2 and V is TRBV16; D is ambiguous. CDR3 length: 13 amino acids. V gave up 2 bases and J gave up 6 bases, with 10 bases separating them. Germline CDR1 reads KGHSY; CDR2 reads FQNENV.